This TCR beta chain was captured by sequencing in a study of blood T cells in healthy people across ages. Study as a whole: Per every two T cells, about one barcoded beta molecule was captured by template switching.

Trimming took off 1 base at V and 0 bases at J, with 12 bases between the two ends. Germline CDR1 is LNHNV and CDR2 is YYDKDF (reference sequence). CDR3 length: 16 residues. Next came a second PCR, run for about 7 to 12 cycles, which used a sample-barcoded 5' primer along with a J-beta primer mix. Each CDR3 protein gets one entry after TCRdb re-called the 5' RACE reads with MiXCR. The table lists about 1.5 million distinct CDR3 sequences, roughly 43% of them singletons. The chain carries TRBV15 and TRBJ1-2; D is perhaps TRBD1 (5 bases). The sample comprised blood. The receptor comes from a woman aged 18-29 years in good health. The CDR3 region has the DNA TGTGCCACCAGCAGAGCCGGGACCCCGGCTAACTATGGCTACACCTTC. Its protein product is CATSRAGTPANYGYTF.